This TCR beta chain was sequenced for a study of T cells in Graves' hyperthyroidism and ophthalmopathy. Amplification targeted TCR beta CDR3 regions from RNA transcripts. TCR CDR3 underwent first-round RT-PCR with the HTBI primer set. Via MiXCR, TCRdb re-called the multiplex PCR reads, giving one row per CDR3 protein. The repertoire includes approximately 740,000 distinct CDR3 sequences, 14% of them detected once, and about 9.4% sits in the top ten. Diagnoses were established using clinical symptoms, serum thyroxine and TRAb, thyroid ultrasound and orbital computed tomography. This sample holds PBMCs from 10 ml fresh peripheral blood. Germline V gives CDR1 SGHKS, CDR2 YYEKEE (reference sequence). V was shortened by 0 bases and J by 2 bases, with 13 bases between the two germline ends. The CDR3 contains 16 residues. The sample holds many counts of this clonotype.

This chain uses TRBV5-5 with TRBJ2-3; D gene ambiguous. The receptor comes from a woman under 30 with Graves' hyperthyroidism. The sequencing input was blood. The CDR3 DNA is TGTGCCAGCAGCTTGGTTCGAATTGGGATCACAGATACGCAGTATTTT. It yields the protein CASSLVRIGITDTQYF.